Listed below are T cell receptor beta chains from one sample, sequenced in a study of blood T cells in healthy people across ages. Via MiXCR, TCRdb re-called the 5' RACE reads, giving one row per CDR3 protein. The sample lists around 1.5 million distinct CDR3 sequences, approximately 59% occurring once. Sequenced input: blood. These receptors were taken from a man younger than 35 in good health. The CDR3 runs from the conserved cysteine through the conserved F or W. The D gene is left open where the match is weak. Only some rows state a clone size, as once, few, many or a class for expanded clones.

V,D,J,size,DNA,CDR3
TRBV24-1,-,TRBJ2-3,few,TGTGCCACCACCCCGGACAGCACAGATACGCAGTATTTT,CATTPDSTDTQYF
TRBV29-1,-,TRBJ2-7,-,TGCAGCGTTGAAGACGCCGAGCCAGGGACCTACGAGCAGTACTTC,CSVEDAEPGTYEQYF
TRBV4-1,TRBD1,TRBJ2-7,-,TGCGCCAGCAGCCATTTAACAGGGGGCCCTTACAATGAGCAGTACTTC,CASSHLTGGPYNEQYF
TRBV3-1,TRBD1,TRBJ1-2,-,TGTGCCAGCAGTCATAGGCCCCTAAGAGACAGGGCCTATGGCTACACCTTC,CASSHRPLRDRAYGYTF
TRBV4-1,TRBD1,TRBJ2-5,-,TGCGCCAGCGGCCAACCGGGACAGCAAGAGACCCAGTACTTC,CASGQPGQQETQYF
TRBV4-3,TRBD1,TRBJ2-7,-,TGCGCCAGCAGCCAAGCTGACAGGGGGGGCTACGAGCAGTACTTC,CASSQADRGGYEQYF
TRBV20-1,-,TRBJ2-1,-,TGCAGTGGTACCCCGATCGATGGGGGCAATGAGCAGTTCTTC,CSGTPIDGGNEQFF
TRBV4-3,TRBD1,TRBJ1-4,-,TGCGCCAGCAGCCAAGAATTCCGGGACAGGGTCGATGATGTAGGAAAATTGTTAGTGTTTTTT,CASSQEFRDRVDDVGKLLVFF
TRBV11-2,TRBD2,TRBJ2-7,-,TGTGCCAGCAGCTTACCTAGCGGAGGATACGAGCAGTACTTC,CASSLPSGGYEQYF
TRBV10-3,-,TRBJ2-6,-,TGTGCCACCTCGACAGACATCTCTGGGGCCAACGTCCTGACTTTC,CATSTDISGANVLTF
TRBV3-1,-,TRBJ1-1,-,TGTGCCAGCAGCCAAGTTGAGGACACTGAAGCTTTCTTT,CASSQVEDTEAFF
TRBV5-1,TRBD2,TRBJ2-1,-,TGCGCCAGCAGCTCGGGGGGGGGACCTGCTTACAATGAGCAGTTCTTC,CASSSGGGPAYNEQFF
TRBV7-2,-,TRBJ1-5,once,TGTGCCAGCAGCCACAATACAGGGAATCAATGGCCCCAGCATTTT,CASSHNTGNQWPQHF
TRBV27,-,TRBJ2-3,-,TGTGCCAGCAGTCCCGCGGCCGGGAGAACAGATACGCAGTATTTT,CASSPAAGRTDTQYF
TRBV5-4,-,TRBJ1-1,-,TGTGCCAGCAGCTACCTCCCCGGGGAGAACACTGAAGCTTTCTTT,CASSYLPGENTEAFF
TRBV10-3,TRBD1,TRBJ1-1,-,TGTGCCATCAGTGCCCGGACAGGGAGCACTGAAGCTTTCTTT,CAISARTGSTEAFF
TRBV7-2,TRBD2,TRBJ2-5,-,TGTGCCAGCAGCTCTAGCGGGGGGCACCAAGAGACCCAGTACTTC,CASSSSGGHQETQYF
TRBV28,-,TRBJ2-3,many,TGTGCCAGCACCGGGTCAATCACAGATACGCAGTATTTT,CASTGSITDTQYF
TRBV10-3,TRBD1,TRBJ1-2,-,TGTGCCATCAGAGAGGATGGGGGAGACAGGGCGGAAGGCTACACCTTC,CAIREDGGDRAEGYTF
TRBV11-2,-,TRBJ2-7,-,TGTGCCAGCAGCTTAGCGATGTCGACGGTCGCCAAGGTTGAGCAGTACTTC,CASSLAMSTVAKVEQYF
TRBV12-3/TRBV12-4,TRBD2,TRBJ2-1,-,TGTGCCAGCAGTTTAGGGGGCGGGGGGGCCTTATTTGAGCAGTTCTTC,CASSLGGGGALFEQFF
TRBV18,-,TRBJ1-1,-,TGTGCCAGCTCACCGGATCGGGGCGGCATGAACACTGAAGCTTTCTTT,CASSPDRGGMNTEAFF
TRBV9,-,TRBJ2-3,-,TGTGCCGGCAGAAAGACAGGCCAGGGATCTGGAGATACGCAGTATTTT,CAGRKTGQGSGDTQYF